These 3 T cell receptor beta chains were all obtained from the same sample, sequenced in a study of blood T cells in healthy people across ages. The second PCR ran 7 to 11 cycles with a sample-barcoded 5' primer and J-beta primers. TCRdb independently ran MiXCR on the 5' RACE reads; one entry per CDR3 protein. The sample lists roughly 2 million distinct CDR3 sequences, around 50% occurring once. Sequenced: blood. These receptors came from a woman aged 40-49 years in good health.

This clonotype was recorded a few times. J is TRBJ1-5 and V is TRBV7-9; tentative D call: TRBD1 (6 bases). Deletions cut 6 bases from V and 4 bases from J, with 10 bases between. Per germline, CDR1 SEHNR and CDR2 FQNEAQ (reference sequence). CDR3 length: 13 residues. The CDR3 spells CASSGQTNQPQHF. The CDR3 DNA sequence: TGTGCCAGCAGTGGACAGACTAATCAGCCCCAGCATTTT. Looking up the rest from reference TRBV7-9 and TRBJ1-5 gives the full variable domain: DTGVSQNPRHKITKRGQNVTFRCDPISEHNRLYWYRQTLGQGPEFLTYFQNEAQLEKSRLLSDRFSAERPKGSFSTLEIQRTEQGDSAMYLCASSGQTNQPQHFGDGTRLSIL.

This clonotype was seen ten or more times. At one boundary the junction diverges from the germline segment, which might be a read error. CDR3 in DNA: TGTGCCAGCAGCTTAGGGGGGGGACAGTTCTTC. Its translation is CASSLGGGQFF. The V and J genes are TRBV5-1 and TRBJ2-1; possible D gene TRBD2, 7 bases. Germline-derived CDR1 and CDR2 are SGHRS and YFSETQ. The CDR3 loop spans 11 amino acids.

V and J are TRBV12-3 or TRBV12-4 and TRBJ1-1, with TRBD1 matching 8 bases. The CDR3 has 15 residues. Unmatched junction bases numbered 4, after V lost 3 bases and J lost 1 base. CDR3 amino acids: CASSLDRVTNTEAFF. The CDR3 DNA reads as TGTGCCAGCAGTTTGGACAGGGTTACGAACACTGAAGCTTTCTTT.